Following are 2 T cell receptor beta chains from one sample sequenced in a study of blood T cell repertoires in COVID-19. Sequenced by immunoSEQ multiplex PCR; TCRdb stores in-frame clones only, minus some. Of around 150,000 clones listed, 65% to 85% were seen once; the top ten hold approximately 8%. Sample: peripheral blood. These receptors all come from a middle-aged man with active or convalescent COVID-19.

A few counts support this clone. The CDR3 DNA follows: TGTGCCAGCAGTCTCGCGGGGGGATACGAGCAGTACTTC. Translated, it gives CASSLAGGYEQYF. J is TRBJ2-7 and V is TRBV6-6, with 8 bases fitting TRBD2. The CDR3 is 13 residues long. V shed 5 bases and J 4 bases; nucleotides not matched to a gene: 4. Germline V gene sequence: CDR1 MNHNY, CDR2 SVGAGI (reference sequence).

The rearrangement uses TRBV30 and TRBJ2-5, with a possible D match to TRBD1 (5 bases). Per the germline V gene, CDR1 is GTSNPN and CDR2 is SVGIG (reference sequence). This CDR3 spans 13 amino acids. V dropped 5 bases and J dropped 5 bases, with 15 bases sitting between them. The CDR3 sequence is CAWSPTVSETQYF. CDR3 nucleotide sequence: TGTGCCTGGTCCCCGACAGTCTCCGAGACCCAGTACTTC.